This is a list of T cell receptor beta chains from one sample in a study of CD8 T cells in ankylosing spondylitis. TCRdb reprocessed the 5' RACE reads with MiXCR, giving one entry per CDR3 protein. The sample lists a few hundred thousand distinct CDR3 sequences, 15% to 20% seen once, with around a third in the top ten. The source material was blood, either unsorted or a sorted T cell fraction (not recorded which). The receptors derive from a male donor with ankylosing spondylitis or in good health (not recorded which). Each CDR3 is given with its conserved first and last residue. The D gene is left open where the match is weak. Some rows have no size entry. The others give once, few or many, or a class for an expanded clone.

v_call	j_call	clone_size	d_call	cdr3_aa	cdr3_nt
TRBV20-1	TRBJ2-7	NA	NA	CSPLEAGGGGWEQYF	TGCAGTCCACTAGAAGCGGGCGGTGGGGGGTGGGAGCAGTACTTC
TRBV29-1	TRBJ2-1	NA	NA	CSVGTGPNEQFF	TGCAGCGTTGGAACAGGGCCCAATGAGCAGTTCTTC
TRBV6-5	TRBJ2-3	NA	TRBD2	CASSYAGGTDTQYF	TGTGCCAGCAGTTACGCGGGAGGCACAGATACGCAGTATTTT
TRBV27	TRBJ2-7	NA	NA	CASSLSLDGTYEQYF	TGTGCCAGCAGTTTATCGTTGGACGGGACCTACGAGCAGTACTTC
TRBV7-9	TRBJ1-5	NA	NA	CASGQDPDQPQHF	TGTGCCAGCGGCCAGGATCCGGATCAGCCCCAGCATTTT
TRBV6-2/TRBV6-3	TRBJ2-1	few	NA	CASSYSELGEQFF	TGTGCCAGCAGTTACTCAGAACTAGGGGAGCAGTTCTTC
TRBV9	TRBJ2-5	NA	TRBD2	CASSVEGREQETQYF	TGTGCCAGCAGCGTAGAGGGGAGGGAGCAAGAGACCCAGTACTTC
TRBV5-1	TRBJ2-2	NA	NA	CASSLEGPDYTGELFF	TGCGCCAGCAGCTTGGAAGGCCCGGACTACACCGGGGAGCTGTTTTTT
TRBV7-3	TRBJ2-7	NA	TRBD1	CASSLDPRPRGEQYF	TGTGCCAGCAGCTTAGACCCACGGCCCAGGGGGGAGCAGTACTTC
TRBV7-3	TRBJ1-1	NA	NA	CASSPLQGVNTEAFF	TGTGCCAGCAGCCCACTACAGGGAGTGAACACTGAAGCTTTCTTT
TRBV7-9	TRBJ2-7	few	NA	CASSEGPIDPYEQYF	TGTGCCAGCAGCGAGGGACCCATCGACCCCTACGAGCAGTACTTC
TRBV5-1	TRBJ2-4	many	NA	CASSPTVPSGKNIQYF	TGCGCCAGCAGCCCAACCGTCCCGTCGGGCAAAAACATTCAGTACTTC
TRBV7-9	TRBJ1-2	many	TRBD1	CASSLSMGQGALGYTF	TGTGCCAGCAGCTTATCTATGGGACAGGGGGCTCTAGGCTACACCTTC
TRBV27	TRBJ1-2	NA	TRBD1	CASSSSPGTDGYTF	TGTGCCAGCAGTTCAAGTCCCGGGACAGATGGCTACACCTTC
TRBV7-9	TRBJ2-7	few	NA	CASSPPTSFTYEQYF	TGTGCCAGCAGCCCCCCTACATCTTTTACCTACGAGCAGTACTTC
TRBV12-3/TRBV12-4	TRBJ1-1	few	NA	CASSFWGTEAFF	TGTGCCAGCAGTTTTTGGGGCACTGAAGCTTTCTTT
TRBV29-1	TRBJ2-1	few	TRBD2	CSVVSSGRATEQFF	TGCAGCGTTGTGTCTAGCGGGAGGGCCACTGAGCAGTTCTTC
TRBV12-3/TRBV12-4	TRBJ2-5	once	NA	CASRSLYQETQYF	TGTGCCAGCAGATCCTTGTACCAAGAGACCCAGTACTTC
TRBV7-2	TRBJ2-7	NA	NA	CASSPSVEQYF	TGTGCCAGCAGCCCTAGTGTAGAGCAGTACTTC
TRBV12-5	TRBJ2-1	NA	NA	CASGYTSLRNEQFF	TGTGCTAGTGGCTATACTAGTTTGAGGAATGAGCAGTTCTTC
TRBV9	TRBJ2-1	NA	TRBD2	CASSVGGSGSVNEQFF	TGTGCCAGCAGCGTCGGTGGGAGCGGGAGCGTCAATGAGCAGTTCTTC
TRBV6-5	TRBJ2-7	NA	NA	CASSYRAGGLYEQYF	TGTGCCAGCAGTTACAGGGCGGGTGGGTTATACGAGCAGTACTTC
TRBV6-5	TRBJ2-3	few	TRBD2	CASSYSGGGTQYF	TGTGCCAGCAGTTACTCTGGGGGGGGTACGCAGTATTTT
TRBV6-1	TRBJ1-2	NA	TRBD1	CASSPRDRAFNYGYTF	TGTGCCAGCAGTCCCCGGGACAGGGCTTTTAACTATGGCTACACCTTC
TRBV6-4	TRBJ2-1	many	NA	CASSEKTGSPNEQFF	TGTGCCAGCAGTGAGAAAACCGGGAGTCCCAATGAGCAGTTCTTC
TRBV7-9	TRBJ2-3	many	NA	CASSPRQEFTDTQYF	TGTGCCAGCAGCCCGCGACAGGAATTCACAGATACGCAGTATTTT
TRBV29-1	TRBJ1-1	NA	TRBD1	CSVAGSPTGATEAFF	TGCAGCGTTGCTGGTTCCCCGACAGGGGCTACTGAAGCTTTCTTT
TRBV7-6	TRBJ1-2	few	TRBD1	CASSSLSGGGYTF	TGTGCCAGCAGCTCCCTATCAGGGGGTGGCTACACCTTC
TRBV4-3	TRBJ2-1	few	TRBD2	CASSQDTSDYNEQFF	TGCGCCAGCAGCCAAGATACTAGCGACTACAATGAGCAGTTCTTC
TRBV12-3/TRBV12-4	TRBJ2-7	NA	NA	CASSFAQVAYEQYF	TGTGCCAGCAGTTTCGCGCAGGTTGCCTACGAGCAGTACTTC
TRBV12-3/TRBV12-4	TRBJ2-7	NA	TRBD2	CASTPGLAGDEQYF	TGTGCCAGCACCCCGGGACTAGCGGGAGACGAGCAGTACTTC
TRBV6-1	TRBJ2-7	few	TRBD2	CASSPGGRLDEQYF	TGTGCCAGCAGTCCGGGCGGGAGACTGGACGAGCAGTACTTC
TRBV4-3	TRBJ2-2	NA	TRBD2	CASSQRLAGEVTGELFF	TGCGCCAGCAGCCAACGACTAGCGGGAGAGGTCACCGGGGAGCTGTTTTTT
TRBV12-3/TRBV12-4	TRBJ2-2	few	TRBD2	CASSLTSVVGELFF	TGTGCCAGCAGTTTGACTAGCGTTGTCGGGGAGCTGTTTTTT
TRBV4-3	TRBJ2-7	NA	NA	CASSQDHRAYEQYF	TGCGCCAGCAGCCAAGATCACAGGGCCTACGAGCAGTACTTC
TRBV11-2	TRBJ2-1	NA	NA	CASSLETPNLEQFF	TGTGCCAGCAGCTTAGAGACCCCTAACCTTGAGCAGTTCTTC
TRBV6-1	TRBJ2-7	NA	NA	CASSELTGYEQYF	TGTGCCAGCAGTGAACTTACGGGCTACGAGCAGTACTTC
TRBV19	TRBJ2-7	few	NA	CASSKEGNEQYF	TGTGCCAGTAGTAAAGAGGGAAACGAGCAGTACTTC
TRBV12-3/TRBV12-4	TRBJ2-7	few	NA	CASTLMGTPITYEQYF	TGTGCCAGCACCCTCATGGGAACACCAATAACCTACGAGCAGTACTTC
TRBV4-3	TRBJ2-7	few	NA	CASSPAQGTTYEQYF	TGCGCCAGCAGTCCCGCTCAGGGTACAACCTACGAGCAGTACTTC
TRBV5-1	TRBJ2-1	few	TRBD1	CASSLETGGVMNEQFF	TGCGCCAGCAGCCTCGAAACAGGGGGCGTTATGAATGAGCAGTTCTTC
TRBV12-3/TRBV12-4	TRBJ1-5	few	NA	CASSLRGPGNNQPQHF	TGTGCCAGCAGCCTTAGGGGTCCGGGGAACAATCAGCCCCAGCATTTT
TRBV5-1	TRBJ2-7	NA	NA	CASSLTSPSSYEQYF	TGCGCCAGCAGCTTGACTAGCCCAAGCTCCTACGAGCAGTACTTC